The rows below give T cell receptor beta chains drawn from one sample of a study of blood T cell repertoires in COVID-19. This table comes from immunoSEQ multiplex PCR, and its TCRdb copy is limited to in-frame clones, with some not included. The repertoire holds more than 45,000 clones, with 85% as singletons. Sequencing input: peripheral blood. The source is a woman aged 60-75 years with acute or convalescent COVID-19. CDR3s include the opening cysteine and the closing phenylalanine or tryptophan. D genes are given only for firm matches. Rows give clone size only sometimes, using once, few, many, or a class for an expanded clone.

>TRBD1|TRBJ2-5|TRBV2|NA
TGTGCCAGCAGTAAGGACAGGGGGACAGAGACCCAGTACTTC
CASSKDRGTETQYF
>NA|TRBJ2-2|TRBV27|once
TGTGCCAGCAGATACAGCGGGAACACCGGGGAGCTGTTTTTT
CASRYSGNTGELFF
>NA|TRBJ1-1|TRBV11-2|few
TGTGCCAGCAGCCAACCGGGCCTAGCAGCTTTCTTT
CASSQPGLAAFF
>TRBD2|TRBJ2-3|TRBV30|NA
TGTGCCTGGAGTGACACCGGGACTAGCGGGACGGATACGCAGTATTTT
CAWSDTGTSGTDTQYF
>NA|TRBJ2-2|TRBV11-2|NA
TGTGCCAGCAGCCCCAGGCGGGACTGGAACACCGGGGAGCTGTTTTTT
CASSPRRDWNTGELFF
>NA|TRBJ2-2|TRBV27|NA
TGTGCCAGCAGTTACCTAGGGGTACTGCGACTTACCGGGGAGCTGTTTTTT
CASSYLGVLRLTGELFF
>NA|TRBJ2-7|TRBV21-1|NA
TGTGCCAGCAGCAGTAGCGGGAGAAGCCACGAGCAGTACTTC
CASSSSGRSHEQYF
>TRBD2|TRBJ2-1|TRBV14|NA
TGTGCCAGCAGCCAGGGACGACTAGCGGGGGGCCATGAGCAGTTCTTC
CASSQGRLAGGHEQFF
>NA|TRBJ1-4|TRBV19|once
TGTGCCAGTAGTCTCGGGGTGGGTCGTGAAAAACTGTTTTTT
CASSLGVGREKLFF
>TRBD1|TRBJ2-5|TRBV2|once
TGTGCCAGCAGTGAAAGGGGGAACAGGGGGTTATCCGGGACCCAGTACTTC
CASSERGNRGLSGTQYF
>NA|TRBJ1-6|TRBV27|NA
TGTGCCAGCAGTTTTAGGGGGAATTCACCCCTCCACTTT
CASSFRGNSPLHF
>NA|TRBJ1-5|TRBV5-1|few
TGCGCCAGCAGCTTGGATGGGGACAACAATCAGCCCCAGCATTTT
CASSLDGDNNQPQHF
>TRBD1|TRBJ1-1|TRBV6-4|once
TGTGCCAGCGACTATGCCCGACAGGGAAGGTTAAAAGCTTTCTTT
CASDYARQGRLKAFF
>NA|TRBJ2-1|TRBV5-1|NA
TGCGCCAGCAGCTCAGCAGGGGATGAGCAGTTCTTC
CASSSAGDEQFF
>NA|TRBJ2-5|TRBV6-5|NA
TGTGCCAGCAGTTACCTGGGCCGGGAGACCCAGTACTTC
CASSYLGRETQYF